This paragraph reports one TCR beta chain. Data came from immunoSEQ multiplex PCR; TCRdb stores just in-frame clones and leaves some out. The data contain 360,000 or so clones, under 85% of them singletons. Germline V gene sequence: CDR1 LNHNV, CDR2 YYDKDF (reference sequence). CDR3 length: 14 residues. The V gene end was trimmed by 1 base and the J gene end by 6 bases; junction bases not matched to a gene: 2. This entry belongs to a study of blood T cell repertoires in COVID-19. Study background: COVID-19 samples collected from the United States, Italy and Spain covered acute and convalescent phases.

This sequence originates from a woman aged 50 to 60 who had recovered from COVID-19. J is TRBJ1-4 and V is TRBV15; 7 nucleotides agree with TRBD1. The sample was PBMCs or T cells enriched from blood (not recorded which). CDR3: CATSRVRGYEKLFF. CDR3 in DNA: TGTGCCACCAGCAGAGTCAGGGGGTATGAAAAACTGTTTTTT.